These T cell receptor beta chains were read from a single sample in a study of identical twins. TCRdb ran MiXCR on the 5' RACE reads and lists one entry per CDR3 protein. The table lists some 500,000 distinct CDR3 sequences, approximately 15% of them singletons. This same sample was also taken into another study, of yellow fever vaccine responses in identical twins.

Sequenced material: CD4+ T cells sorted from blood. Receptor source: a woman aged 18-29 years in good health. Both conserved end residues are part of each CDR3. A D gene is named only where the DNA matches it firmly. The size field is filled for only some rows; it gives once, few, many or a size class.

CDR3nt: TGCAGTGCTAGGCTACGGGGGGCAGGCCCCCCCTCTGGGGCCAACGTCCTGACTTTC
CDR3aa: CSARLRGAGPPSGANVLTF
j_gene: TRBJ2-6
v_gene: TRBV20-1
abundance: .
d_gene: .

CDR3nt: TGTGCCAGCAGTGGGTCTGACAGGGGCTACGAGCAGTACTTC
CDR3aa: CASSGSDRGYEQYF
j_gene: TRBJ2-7
v_gene: TRBV25-1
abundance: many
d_gene: TRBD1

CDR3nt: TGCGCCAGCAGCCCGGGCTCAGATGAGCAGTTCTTC
CDR3aa: CASSPGSDEQFF
j_gene: TRBJ2-1
v_gene: TRBV5-1
abundance: .
d_gene: .

CDR3nt: TGTGCCAGCAGCCGGACAGGGCTTATTCAGCCCCAGCATTTT
CDR3aa: CASSRTGLIQPQHF
j_gene: TRBJ1-5
v_gene: TRBV2
abundance: many
d_gene: TRBD1

CDR3nt: TGCGCCAGCAGTCAACCGGGACAGACTTCCTACGAGCAGTACTTC
CDR3aa: CASSQPGQTSYEQYF
j_gene: TRBJ2-7
v_gene: TRBV10-1
abundance: many
d_gene: TRBD1

CDR3nt: TGTGCCAGCAGCCTATTTAGCGGCGAACGAGGGGAGCTGTTTTTT
CDR3aa: CASSLFSGERGELFF
j_gene: TRBJ2-2
v_gene: TRBV7-2
abundance: few
d_gene: .

CDR3nt: TGTGCCAGCAGCTTAGGGGCTAGCGGGATCGATGAGCAGTTCTTC
CDR3aa: CASSLGASGIDEQFF
j_gene: TRBJ2-1
v_gene: TRBV7-9
abundance: few
d_gene: TRBD2

CDR3nt: TGTGCCAGCAGTTACTCAAACAGGGATTACGAGCAGTACTTC
CDR3aa: CASSYSNRDYEQYF
j_gene: TRBJ2-7
v_gene: TRBV6-5
abundance: .
d_gene: .

CDR3nt: TGCGCCAGCAGCCCAGGGACAGGGGATACGCAGTATTTT
CDR3aa: CASSPGTGDTQYF
j_gene: TRBJ2-3
v_gene: TRBV5-1
abundance: many
d_gene: TRBD1

CDR3nt: TGTGCCAGCCGGACAGGGGGCGGCAATCAGCCCCAGCATTTT
CDR3aa: CASRTGGGNQPQHF
j_gene: TRBJ1-5
v_gene: TRBV12-3/TRBV12-4
abundance: .
d_gene: TRBD1

CDR3nt: TGTGCCAGCAGCATCCCTTGGGTCGGTGGGGCCAACGTCCTGACTTTC
CDR3aa: CASSIPWVGGANVLTF
j_gene: TRBJ2-6
v_gene: TRBV9
abundance: .
d_gene: .

CDR3nt: TGCAGTGCTAGAAATCCCGGGACTAGCCACGAGCAGTACTTC
CDR3aa: CSARNPGTSHEQYF
j_gene: TRBJ2-7
v_gene: TRBV20-1
abundance: few
d_gene: TRBD2